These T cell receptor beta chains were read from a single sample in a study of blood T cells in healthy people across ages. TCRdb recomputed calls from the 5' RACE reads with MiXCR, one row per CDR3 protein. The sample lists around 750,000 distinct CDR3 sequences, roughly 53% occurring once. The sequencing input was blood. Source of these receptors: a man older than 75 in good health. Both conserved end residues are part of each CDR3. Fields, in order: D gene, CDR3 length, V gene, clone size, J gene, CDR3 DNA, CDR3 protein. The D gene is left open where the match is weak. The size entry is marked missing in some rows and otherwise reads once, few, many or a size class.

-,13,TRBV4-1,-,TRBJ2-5,TGCGCCAGCAGCCAGGGACACCAAGAGACCCAGTACTTC,CASSQGHQETQYF
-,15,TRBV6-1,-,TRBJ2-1,TGTGCCACCCTCAAGGACGCCCAAGGGAACAATGAGCAGTTCTTC,CATLKDAQGNNEQFF
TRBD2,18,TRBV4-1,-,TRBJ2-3,TGCGCCAGCAGCCAAGAATCACTAGCGGGAAGTCAGGCAGATACGCAGTATTTT,CASSQESLAGSQADTQYF
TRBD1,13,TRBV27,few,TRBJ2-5,TGTGCCAGCAGAGGGACAGGGGGCGAGACCCAGTACTTC,CASRGTGGETQYF
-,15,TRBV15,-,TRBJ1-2,TGTACCACCAGCAGGGACGGCGGGACTGGCTATGGCTACACCTTC,CTTSRDGGTGYGYTF
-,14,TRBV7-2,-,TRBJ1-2,TGTGCCAGCAGCGTCCGACAGGCACGGCTTGGCTACACCTTC,CASSVRQARLGYTF
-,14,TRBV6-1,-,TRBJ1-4,TGTGCCAGCAACCTCGGAAGCTCCTATGAAAAACTGTTTTTT,CASNLGSSYEKLFF
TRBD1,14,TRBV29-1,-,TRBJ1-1,TGCAGCGTGGATGCAGGGGGCGGAAGGGCTGAAGCTTTCTTT,CSVDAGGGRAEAFF
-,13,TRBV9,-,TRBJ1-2,TGTGCCAGCAGCCCCAAGGCCAACTATGGCTACACCTTC,CASSPKANYGYTF
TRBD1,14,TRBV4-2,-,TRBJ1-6,TGTGCCAGCAGCCCACCTCCACAGGGGGTTCCCCTCCACTTT,CASSPPPQGVPLHF
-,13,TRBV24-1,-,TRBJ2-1,TGTGCCACCAGTGACGCCACTAGAAGTGAGCAGTTCTTC,CATSDATRSEQFF
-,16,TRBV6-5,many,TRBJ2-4,TGTGCCAGCAGTTACTCGGGGCAGATAGCCAAAAACATTCAGTACTTC,CASSYSGQIAKNIQYF
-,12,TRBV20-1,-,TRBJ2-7,TGCAGTGCGAGAGGGCAGCTCCACGAGCAGTACTTC,CSARGQLHEQYF
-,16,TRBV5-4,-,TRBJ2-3,TGTGCCAGCAGCGTAGGGGGGGGCCGCCCCACAGATACGCAGTATTTT,CASSVGGGRPTDTQYF
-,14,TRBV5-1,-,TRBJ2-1,TGCGCCAGCAGCTTTTCGAGGTTCCAAGAGACCCAGTTCTTC,CASSFSRFQETQFF
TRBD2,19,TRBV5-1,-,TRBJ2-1,TGCGCCAGCAGCTCCGGGACTAGCGGGAGGGCCGGTACCTACAATGAGCAGTTCTTC,CASSSGTSGRAGTYNEQFF
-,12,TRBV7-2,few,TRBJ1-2,TGTGCCAGCAGCTTAGCTTCTCTCGGCTACACCTTC,CASSLASLGYTF
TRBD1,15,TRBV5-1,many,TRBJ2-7,TGTGCCAGCAGCCCAGGGACAGGGGTTTCCTACGAGCAGTACTTC,CASSPGTGVSYEQYF
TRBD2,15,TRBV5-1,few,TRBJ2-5,TGCGCCAGCAACTTCGTCGGACTAGCGGCGGAGACCCAGTACTTC,CASNFVGLAAETQYF
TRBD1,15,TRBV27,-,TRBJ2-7,TGTGCCAGCGGCCCGCGGACAGGGATTTACAATGAGCAGTACTTC,CASGPRTGIYNEQYF
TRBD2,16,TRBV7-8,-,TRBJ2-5,TGTGCCAGCAGCCGCTCCAATAGCGGGGTCAAAGAGACCCAGTACTTC,CASSRSNSGVKETQYF
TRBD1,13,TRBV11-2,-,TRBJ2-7,TGTGCCAGCAGCCAGGACAGGCCCTACGAGCAGTACTTC,CASSQDRPYEQYF
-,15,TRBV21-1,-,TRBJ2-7,TGTGCCAGCAGCAGAGGGGTACCTGGGCCGTACGAGCAGTACTTC,CASSRGVPGPYEQYF
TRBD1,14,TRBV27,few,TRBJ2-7,TGTGCCAGCAGACCAGGGACAGGGGGCTACGAGCAGTACTTC,CASRPGTGGYEQYF
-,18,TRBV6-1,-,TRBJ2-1,TGTGCCAGCAGTGTCACCCTCGGGGGCATAGACTCCTACAATGAGCAGTTCTTC,CASSVTLGGIDSYNEQFF
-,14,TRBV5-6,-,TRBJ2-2,TGTGCCAGCGGGAGCCAGGGCGGCACCGGGGAGCTGTTTTTT,CASGSQGGTGELFF
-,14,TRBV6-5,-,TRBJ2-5,TGTGCCAGCAGTTACCTAACGGACCAAGAGACCCAGTACTTC,CASSYLTDQETQYF
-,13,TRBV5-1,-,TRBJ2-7,TGCGCCTGCAGCTTGGACGGATCCTACGAGCAGTACTTC,CACSLDGSYEQYF
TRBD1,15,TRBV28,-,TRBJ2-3,TGTGCCAGCAGTTTACGACAGGGGTACACAGATACGCAGTATTTT,CASSLRQGYTDTQYF
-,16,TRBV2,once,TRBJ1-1,TGTGCCAGCAGTGAACCCTCTGACAGGCCGAACACTGAAGCTTTCTTT,CASSEPSDRPNTEAFF